This T cell receptor beta chain was recorded in a study of blood T cell repertoires in COVID-19. The CDR3 length is 13 residues. V shed 3 bases and J shed 7 bases, with 9 bases lying between them. Germline CDR1 reads LNHDA; CDR2 reads SQIVND (reference sequence). During active infection, Seattle patients enrolled and were then monitored through disease. Profiled with immunoSEQ multiplex PCR; TCRdb holds only in-frame clones, not every one. The sample lists 80,000 to 95,000 clones; roughly four fifths were seen once. The sample consisted of peripheral blood. The genes are TRBV19 and TRBJ1-4, with unresolved D. This TCR was recovered from a man aged 80 or over with COVID-19, enrolled during active disease. The CDR3 bases are TGTGCCAGTAGTATGATGTGGAGTGAAAAACTGTTTTTT. This codes for CASSMMWSEKLFF.